This T cell receptor beta chain appears in the sequencing data of a study of blood T cell repertoires in COVID-19. Overall study context: COVID-19 samples collected from the United States, Italy and Spain covered acute and convalescent phases.

The assay was immunoSEQ multiplex PCR, and TCRdb's table has in-frame clones only and misses some. The sample lists some 20,000 clones; about 81% were seen once. The CDR3 is made up of 13 amino acids. Deletions cut 0 bases from V and 6 bases from J, with 6 bases between. CDR1 MNHEY and CDR2 SMNVEV come from the germline V gene (reference sequence). This clonotype was sampled from a man between 60 and 75 years old with acute or convalescent COVID-19. The sample comprised peripheral blood. The chain joins TRBV27 to TRBJ1-5; no reliable D call. CDR3 DNA sequence: TGTGCCAGCAGTTTATCCCAAGCTCAGCCCCAGCATTTT. This encodes CASSLSQAQPQHF.